This T cell receptor beta chain was profiled in a study of T cell repertoires in cytomegalovirus infection. As regards this clonotype: Antigen unknown.

TCRdb fed the reads into MiXCR, producing one record per CDR3 protein. Altogether under 130,000 distinct CDR3 sequences are present, roughly 40% being singletons, with the ten largest covering roughly 70%. The germline gives CDR1 SGHVS, CDR2 FNYEAQ. V was shortened by 7 bases and J by 3 bases, with 18 bases between the two germline ends. The CDR3 totals 15 residues. The sequenced sample was CD8+ T cells from cultured PBMCs, obtained from culture after CMV antigen stimulation. The chain combines TRBV7-6 with TRBJ1-1; D possibly corresponds to TRBD1 (5 bases). This TCR came from a human donor in good health (CMV status not recorded). Some clones in this sample may be carry-over from other donors' samples. CDR3 amino acids: CASNPASGGDTEAFF. The DNA for the CDR3 is TGTGCCAGCAACCCTGCGTCGGGGGGGGACACTGAAGCTTTCTTT.